The 11 T cell receptor beta chains in this list originate from one sample, sequenced in a study of blood T cell repertoires in COVID-19. Libraries were prepared by immunoSEQ multiplex PCR; TCRdb keeps only in-frame clonotypes and omits some of them. This table has approximately 290,000 clones, 89% appearing once. Material for sequencing was peripheral blood. The receptors were sampled from a woman aged 60-75 years with acute or convalescent COVID-19.

The J gene is TRBJ2-1, the V gene TRBV27; D is perhaps TRBD2 (5 bases). V lost 3 bases and J lost 3, with 6 bases in between. Germline CDR1 MNHEY, CDR2 SMNVEV (reference sequence). The CDR3 spans 13 residues. The CDR3 bases are TGTGCCAGCAGTTTCCGGGACTACAATGAGCAGTTCTTC. Translation: CASSFRDYNEQFF.

V and J are TRBV6-5 and TRBJ1-4; 12 nucleotides line up with TRBD1. V was clipped by 6 bases and J by 7 bases; unmatched bases: 6. Germline CDR1 reads MNHEY; CDR2 reads SVGAGI. This CDR3 has 15 amino acids. The CDR3 here is CASRGTGGQIEKLFF. Here the CDR3 DNA reads TGTGCCAGCAGGGGGACAGGGGGCCAAATTGAAAAACTGTTTTTT.

CDR3 region: CAWAPLAGFYEQYF. In DNA form, the CDR3 reads TGTGCCTGGGCCCCACTAGCGGGTTTCTACGAGCAGTACTTC. V usage is TRBV30 and J usage is TRBJ2-7, with TRBD2 identical over 9 bases. From germline, CDR1 is GTSNPN and CDR2 SVGIG (reference sequence). The CDR3 is 14 amino acids. V shed 5 bases, J shed 3 bases, and the junction held 8 bases outside the gene matches.

V usage is TRBV20-1 and J usage is TRBJ2-1; D remains unclear. The CDR3 covers 11 residues. The V end lost 2 bases, the J end lost 9 bases, and 8 bases lay between the germline ends. CDR1 DFQATT and CDR2 SNEGSKA come from the germline V gene (reference sequence). CDR3 DNA sequence: TGCAGTGCTAGAAAGAGCGTTGAGCAGTTCTTC. Translation gives CSARKSVEQFF.

The chain has TRBV3-1 (or the pseudogene TRBV3-2) and TRBJ2-1, with TRBD2 as a possible D gene (5 bases). Between the trimmed V and J ends, which lost 7 bases and 3 bases, there was a span of 19 bases. CDR1 LGHDT and CDR2 YNNKEL come from the germline V gene (reference sequence). The CDR3 is made up of 16 amino acids. The chain's CDR3 is CASTRRGLGLYNEQFF. The DNA for the CDR3 is TGTGCCAGCACCCGAAGAGGGCTAGGCCTCTACAATGAGCAGTTCTTC.

The chain couples TRBV6-6 to TRBJ1-5; possible D gene TRBD1, 5 bases. V lost 4 bases and J lost 3, with 13 bases in between. This CDR3 has 15 residues. CDR1 and CDR2 (germline): MNHNY, SVGAGI (reference sequence). The CDR3 sequence: CASSSQTEFNQPQHF. The CDR3 nucleotides are TGTGCCAGCAGTTCCCAGACAGAGTTCAATCAGCCCCAGCATTTT.

This chain uses TRBV4-1 with TRBJ1-4, with TRBD1 as a possible D gene (5 bases). Germline V gene data show CDR1 as MGHRA and CDR2 as YSYEKL. The CDR3 sequence is 16 residues long. The V end lost 0 bases, the J end lost 5 bases, and 13 bases lay between the germline ends. As DNA, the CDR3 is TGCGCCAGCAGCCAAGATTTCAGGGCTGGGAATGAAAAACTGTTTTTT. Translated, it gives CASSQDFRAGNEKLFF.

The chain couples TRBV4-3 to TRBJ2-7; D is perhaps TRBD2 (6 bases). Deletions cut 1 base from V and 6 bases from J, with 10 bases between. Germline CDR1 and CDR2: LGHNA and YSLEER. The CDR3 loop spans 13 amino acids. The CDR3 sequence: CASSQAQGGEQYF. The CDR3 coding sequence is TGCGCCAGCAGCCAAGCCCAGGGAGGCGAGCAGTACTTC.

This clone came up once. This chain links TRBV12-3 or TRBV12-4 with TRBJ1-1; 7 bases line up with TRBD1. This CDR3 has 13 residues. Trimming at V came to 8 bases and at J to 0 bases, leaving 3 bases not matched to a gene. CDR3 sequence: CASRDSMNTEAFF. In nucleotides, the CDR3 is TGTGCCAGCCGGGACAGCATGAACACTGAAGCTTTCTTT.

Comment on this clone: Additional DNA sequences in this sample encode the identical CDR3. This sequence joins TRBV5-1 and TRBJ2-2; tentative D call: TRBD1 (6 bases). CDR1 is SGHRS, CDR2 YFSETQ, per germline. This CDR3 comprises 15 residues. V was cut by 0 bases and J by 2 bases, with 8 bases left in between. Here the CDR3 reads CASSLGGTNTGELFF. The DNA for the CDR3 is TGCGCCAGCAGCTTGGGAGGGACAAACACCGGGGAGCTGTTTTTT.

The chain recombines TRBV18 with TRBJ1-2; TRBD1 might be the D (6 bases). Germline CDR1 and CDR2: KGHSH and LQKENI. There are 13 residues in the CDR3. V lost 4 bases and J 2 bases, leaving 8 bases between the germline ends. DNA for the CDR3: TGTGCCAGCTCACGGGACACAAACTATGGCTACACCTTC. Translation gives CASSRDTNYGYTF.